A single sample is the source of the 2 T cell receptor beta chains below, sequenced in a study of tumor T cells in aggressive B-cell lymphoma. Clones were sequenced by immunoSEQ multiplex PCR, and TCRdb holds only the in-frame ones, with some missing. The sample records several thousand clones, around 83% being singletons. The sequencing input was tumor tissue. Every receptor here comes from an adult with diffuse large B cell lymphoma.

This clone occurred once. The chain uses TRBV9 and TRBJ1-1, with D unresolved. V was pared by 0 bases and J by 4 bases, with 13 bases between. This CDR3 has 15 residues. The germline CDR1 and CDR2 sequences are SGDLS and YYNGEE. The CDR3 region has the DNA TGTGCCAGCAGCGTAGGGGCCCAGTCGAGCACTGAAGCTTTCTTT. Translating it yields CASSVGAQSSTEAFF.

Note on this clone: A junction end diverges from the germline sequence, so it may reflect a read error. This chain links TRBV10-3 with TRBJ2-2, with TRBD1 matching over 12 bases. The germline V gene encodes CDR1 ENHRY and CDR2 SYGVKD. This CDR3 spans 17 amino acids. The CDR3 here is CAISESRDRGQHRGAVF. CDR3 nucleotide sequence: TGTGCCATCAGTGAGTCGAGGGACAGGGGGCAACACCGGGGAGCTGTTTTT.